A single sample is the source of the 7 T cell receptor beta chains below, sequenced in a study of blood T cells in healthy people across ages. Next came a second PCR, run for about 6 to 11 cycles, which used a sample-barcoded 5' primer along with a J-beta primer mix. In TCRdb, the 5' RACE reads were re-called with MiXCR into one record per CDR3 protein. The sample has 750,000 to 950,000 distinct CDR3 sequences; 25% to 35% are singletons. The data also belong to a second study, concerning T cells of mothers and their children.

Material for sequencing was blood. The receptor source for this set is a woman aged 35 to 49 in good health.

Remarks on this clonotype: This may arise from a read error, as a much more abundant clone is one base away. The CDR3 nucleotides read TGCAGTGCTAGAGAGGGACCCTCGGAGCAGTACTTC. Protein product: CSAREGPSEQYF. This rearrangement joins TRBV20-1 to TRBJ2-5; the D gene could be TRBD1 or TRBD2 (5 bases each). CDR1 and CDR2 (germline): DFQATT, SNEGSKA (reference sequence). V lost 0 bases, J lost 11 bases, and 13 bases lay in between. This CDR3 spans 12 amino acids.

This clonotype was picked up many times. The chain carries TRBV10-3 and TRBJ1-2; D not certain. Germline V CDR1 and CDR2: ENHRY, SYGVKD. Deletions cut 2 bases from V and 3 bases from J, with 10 bases between. The CDR3 contains 14 residues. The CDR3 here is CAISELTAHYGYTF. CDR3 sequence (DNA): TGTGCCATCAGTGAGCTGACGGCACACTATGGCTACACCTTC.

This clonotype appeared a single time. Since a much larger clone is just one base distant, this may be a read error. The chain uses TRBV27 and TRBJ2-7, with D possibly TRBD2 on 5 matching bases. In germline, CDR1 is MNHEY, CDR2 SMNVEV (reference sequence). V lost 6 bases, J lost 12 bases, and 24 bases lay in between. The CDR3 totals 14 residues. The CDR3 reads CASRAGVEVETRYF. CDR3 nucleotides: TGTGCCAGCAGGGCGGGCGTCGAGGTGGAGACCCGGTACTTC.

As for this clonotype: A junction boundary mismatches the germline segment, possibly from a read error. V gene TRBV7-8 combines with J gene TRBJ2-7, with D tentatively TRBD1 (6 bases). Germline CDR1 SGHVS, CDR2 FQNEAQ. This CDR3 spans 16 amino acids. The DNA for the CDR3 is TGTGCCAGCAGCTTATCCAACGGCCAGGGGATCTACGAGCAGGACTTC. Its protein is CASSLSNGQGIYEQDF.

The chain recombines TRBV4-3 with TRBJ2-7, with 10 bases identical to TRBD2. The CDR3 consists of 15 residues. Looked up from germline, CDR1 is LGHNA and CDR2 is YSLEER. After removal of 1 base from V and 3 bases from J, the junction contained 3 bases not matched to a gene. This chain's CDR3 is CASSQGTSGNYEQYF. For the CDR3, the DNA is TGCGCCAGCAGCCAAGGGACTAGCGGAAACTACGAGCAGTACTTC.

V is TRBV4-2 and J is TRBJ1-4, with a weak D call TRBD1 (6 bases). Germline V gene sequence: CDR1 LGHNA, CDR2 YNFKEQ. V lost 1 base to trimming and J lost 3 bases, with 9 bases between them. CDR3 length: 15 residues. CDR3 bases: TGTGCCAGCAGCCAAGCGGAGGGGGCTAATGAAAAACTGTTTTTT. It specifies CASSQAEGANEKLFF.

With respect to this clonotype: A read error may be the cause here, since a much bigger clone is one base away. The CDR3 coding sequence is TGCGCCAGCAGCCCAGTGACAGGGGGCGCAGATACGCAGTATTTT. As protein: CASSPVTGGADTQYF. This chain links TRBV5-1 with TRBJ2-3, with 10 bases identical to TRBD1. This CDR3 is built from 15 residues. Germline V gene sequence: CDR1 SGHRS, CDR2 YFSETQ. V lost 4 bases to trimming and J lost 4 bases; unmatched junction nucleotides: 6.